This passage covers 13 T cell receptor beta chains from one sample sequenced in a study of CDR3 diversity in severe acne (dated by TCRdb to about 2019). Libraries were constructed by PCR. Sequenced on an Illumina HiSeq 2000. The raw public data were reprocessed by TCRdb itself: fastp quality trimming at Q25, MiXCR clonotype calling, in-frame beta chains only. Rows are combined by CDR3 protein, so each entry shows the most common genes and DNA. The sample table records more than 80,000 distinct CDR3 sequences; less than 65% of these occur just once. Roughly 11% of the sample is in the top ten clones. The sequencing input was blood. The receptors originated from a male donor with severe acne vulgaris.

The sample holds many counts of this clonotype. The V call is TRBV10-1, the J call TRBJ2-3; D is uncertain. Germline loops: CDR1 WNHNN, CDR2 SYGVQD (reference sequence). The CDR3 is 15 amino acids. V was pared by 8 bases and J by 4 bases, with 19 bases between. The CDR3 DNA reads as TGCGCCAGCCCACTATCACACGAAGGTCCAGATACGCAGTATTTT. Amino acid sequence: CASPLSHEGPDTQYF.

The chain combines TRBV20-1 with TRBJ2-1, with 12 bases fitting TRBD2. The CDR3 runs to 13 residues. Germline V gives CDR1 DFQATT, CDR2 SNEGSKA (reference sequence). This CDR3 reads CSVGSSGRDEQFF. The CDR3 coding sequence is TGCAGCGTTGGATCTAGCGGGAGGGATGAGCAGTTCTTC.

By share, this clonotype ranks as medium-sized. V usage is TRBV7-3 and J usage is TRBJ2-7; D unclear. Germline V gene lookup returns CDR1 SGHTA and CDR2 FQGTGA. This CDR3 has 14 amino acids. Between the trimmed V and J ends, which lost 0 bases and 5 bases, there was a span of 11 bases. Here the CDR3 reads CASSLTGLVDEQYF. CDR3 nucleotides: TGTGCCAGCAGCTTAACAGGGCTCGTAGACGAGCAGTACTTC.

With regard to this clonotype: Just one base apart from a much larger clone, this may be a read error. This sequence joins TRBV5-1 and TRBJ1-6; D call uncertain. The CDR3 spans 15 residues. V was trimmed by 2 bases and J by 13 bases, leaving 19 bases between them. Germline-derived CDR1 and CDR2 are SGHRS and YFSETQ. CDR3 bases: TGCGCCAGCAGCTTTGAGGACGTCTGTATAGATCCCCTCCACTTT. Its translation: CASSFEDVCIDPLHF. Using reference TRBV5-1 and TRBJ1-6 for the parts outside the CDR3, the full variable domain is KAGVTQTPRYLIKTRGQQVTLSCSPISGHRSVSWYQQTPGQGLQFLFEYFSETQRNKGNFPGRFSGRQFSNSRSEMNVSTLELGDSALYLCASSFEDVCIDPLHFGNGTRLTVT.

The sample holds a few counts of this clonotype. The rearrangement uses TRBV9 and TRBJ2-3; D gene uncertain. The CDR3 is 14 amino acids. Trimming removed 0 bases at V and 4 bases at J, with 9 bases between. Germline CDR1 is SGDLS and CDR2 is YYNGEE. The CDR3 coding sequence is TGTGCCAGCAGCGTAGGTGGCGCCCCAGATACGCAGTATTTT. Translated: CASSVGGAPDTQYF.

This chain links TRBV19 with TRBJ1-5, with TRBD1 matching 10 bases. CDR1 and CDR2 from the germline V gene are LNHDA and SQIVND (reference sequence). The V and J ends lost 4 bases and 5 bases, in that order; junction bases with no gene match: 8. The CDR3 is 16 residues long. The CDR3 reads CASSNPTGGTYQPQHF. The DNA of the CDR3 is TGTGCCAGTAGTAATCCGACAGGGGGCACTTATCAGCCCCAGCATTTT.

This clonotype was seen a few times. V and J are TRBV25-1 and TRBJ2-7, with 7 bases aligning to TRBD1. There are 14 residues in the CDR3. J lost 5 bases, V lost 2 bases, and 6 bases had no gene match. Germline CDR1 is MGHDK and CDR2 is SYGVNS. CDR3 residues: CASSEPQGVDEQYF. The CDR3 DNA sequence: TGTGCCAGCAGTGAACCGCAGGGGGTTGACGAGCAGTACTTC.

This clonotype appeared many times. The chain joins TRBV5-1 to TRBJ2-5; D may be TRBD1 (6 bases). This CDR3 contains 14 residues. Trimming took 6 bases from V and 3 from J, leaving 15 bases between them. Germline-derived CDR1 and CDR2 are SGHRS and YFSETQ. CDR3 sequence reads: CASIWGQEKETQYF. CDR3 DNA: TGCGCCAGCATTTGGGGGCAGGAGAAAGAGACCCAGTACTTC.

Relative to its sample, this clonotype is medium-sized. The V call is TRBV29-1, the J call TRBJ1-1; D is unresolved. With 6 bases removed from V and 5 bases from J, the gap between germline ends came to 19 bases. Germline CDR1 reads SQVTM; CDR2 reads ANQGSEA. The CDR3 runs to 14 residues. CDR3 in amino acids: CSVWAGRFGTEAFF. CDR3 DNA: TGCAGCGTATGGGCAGGACGGTTTGGGACTGAAGCTTTCTTT.

The chain has TRBV28 and TRBJ1-1; D possibly corresponds to TRBD1 (5 bases). V lost 5 bases to trimming and J lost 5 bases, with 12 bases between them. The CDR3 has 13 residues. Germline V gene lookup returns CDR1 MDHEN and CDR2 SYDVKM. The CDR3 here is CASSGGIRTEAFF. The CDR3 DNA is TGTGCCAGCAGTGGGGGAATACGAACTGAAGCTTTCTTT.

The genes are TRBV7-9 and TRBJ2-5; D not resolved. The CDR3 consists of 13 residues. V lost 2 bases to trimming and J lost 4 bases, with 8 bases between them. CDR1 is SEHNR, CDR2 FQNEAQ, per germline (reference sequence). The CDR3 spells CASSLIAAETQYF. The CDR3 DNA sequence: TGTGCCAGCAGCTTAATTGCCGCAGAGACCCAGTACTTC.

The chain is built from TRBV20-1 and TRBJ1-1; D remains ambiguous. The V gene's germline CDR1 is DFQATT and CDR2 SNEGSKA (reference sequence). The ends were cut back, 2 bases at V and 4 bases at J, with 29 bases in the middle. The CDR3 contains 19 residues. CDR3 loop: CSARLCATRGGLFSTEAFF. CDR3 DNA sequence: TGCAGTGCTAGACTCTGTGCCACCCGCGGTGGTCTCTTCTCCACTGAAGCTTTCTTT.

This clonotype was found many times. The chain carries TRBV10-3 and TRBJ2-6; 7 bases align to TRBD1. With V trimmed by 5 bases and J by 0 bases, 10 bases remained unmatched. The CDR3 spans 18 residues. Germline-derived CDR1 and CDR2 are ENHRY and SYGVKD. The CDR3 here is CAISSQTGMSSGANVLTF. The CDR3 nucleotides read TGTGCCATCAGTTCCCAGACAGGGATGAGCTCTGGGGCCAACGTCCTGACTTTC.